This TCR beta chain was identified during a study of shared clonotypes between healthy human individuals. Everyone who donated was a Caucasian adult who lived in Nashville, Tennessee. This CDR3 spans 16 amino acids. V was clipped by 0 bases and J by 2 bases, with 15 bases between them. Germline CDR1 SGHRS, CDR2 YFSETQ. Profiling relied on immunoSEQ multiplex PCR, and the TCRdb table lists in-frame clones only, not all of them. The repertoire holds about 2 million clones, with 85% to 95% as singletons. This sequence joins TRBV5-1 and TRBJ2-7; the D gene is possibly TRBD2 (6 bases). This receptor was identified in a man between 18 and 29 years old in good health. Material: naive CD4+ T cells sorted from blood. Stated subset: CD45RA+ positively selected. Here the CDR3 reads CASSLEAGTSTYEQYF. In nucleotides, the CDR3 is TGCGCCAGCAGCTTGGAGGCGGGGACCTCGACCTACGAGCAGTACTTC.